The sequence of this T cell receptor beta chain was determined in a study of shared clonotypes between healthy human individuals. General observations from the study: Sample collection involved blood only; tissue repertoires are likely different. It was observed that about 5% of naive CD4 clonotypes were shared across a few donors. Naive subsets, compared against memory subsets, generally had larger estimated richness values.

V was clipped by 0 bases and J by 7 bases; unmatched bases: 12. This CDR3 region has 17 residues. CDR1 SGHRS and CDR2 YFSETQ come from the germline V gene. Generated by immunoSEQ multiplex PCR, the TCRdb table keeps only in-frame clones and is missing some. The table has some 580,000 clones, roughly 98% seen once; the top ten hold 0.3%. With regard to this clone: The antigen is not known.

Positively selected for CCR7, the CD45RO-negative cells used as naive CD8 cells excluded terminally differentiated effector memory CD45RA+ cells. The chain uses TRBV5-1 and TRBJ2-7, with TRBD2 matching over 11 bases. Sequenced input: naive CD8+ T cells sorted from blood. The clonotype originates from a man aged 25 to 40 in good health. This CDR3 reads CASSLGTLGTSGTEQYF. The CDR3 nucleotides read TGCGCCAGCAGCTTGGGGACTTTAGGGACTAGCGGTACAGAGCAGTACTTC.